Below, 17 T cell receptor beta chains from the same sample are listed, as sequenced in a study of blood T cell repertoires in COVID-19. Sequenced by immunoSEQ multiplex PCR; TCRdb stores in-frame clones only, minus some. Of around 200,000 clones in the sample, around 80% were seen once. The sample taken for sequencing was peripheral blood. The source is a man aged 25 to 45 with active or convalescent COVID-19.

This clone was detected only a few times. The rearrangement links TRBV15 to TRBJ2-1, with 9 bases aligning to TRBD2. Germline trimming cut 0 bases from V and 7 bases from J; bases unmatched to any gene: 4. The CDR3 has 15 residues. Germline V gives CDR1 LNHNV, CDR2 YYDKDF (reference sequence). CDR3 region: CATSRDTSGLNEQFF. Written as DNA, the CDR3 is TGTGCCACCAGCAGAGATACTAGCGGGTTGAATGAGCAGTTCTTC. Full variable domain (remainder filled in from reference TRBV15 and TRBJ2-1): DAMVIQNPRYQVTQFGKPVTLSCSQTLNHNVMYWYQQKSSQAPKLLFHYYDKDFNNEADTPDNFQSRRPNTSFCFLDIRSPGLGDTAMYLCATSRDTSGLNEQFFGPGTRLTVL.

The V and J genes are TRBV2 and TRBJ1-5; D remains ambiguous. V lost 2 bases and J lost 11, with 19 bases in between. The CDR3 is 15 residues long. CDR1 is SNHLY, CDR2 FYNNEI, per germline. The CDR3 is CASSEYAGKSLSQHF. CDR3 in DNA: TGTGCCAGCAGTGAATATGCCGGGAAAAGTTTGTCCCAGCATTTT.

This clone was counted only a few times. The chain carries TRBV27 and TRBJ1-5; the match to TRBD1 covers 7 bases. V trimming: 6 bases; J trimming: 7 bases; junction bases outside the gene matches: 9. The CDR3 is 14 residues long. Germline CDR1 reads MNHEY; CDR2 reads SMNVEV (reference sequence). CDR3 residues: CASSWDRGDQPQHF. The CDR3 DNA reads TGTGCCAGCAGCTGGGACAGAGGGGACCAGCCCCAGCATTTT.

The chain is built from TRBV4-2 and TRBJ1-2; unclear D gene. CDR3 length: 14 residues. V was pared by 1 base and J by 6 bases, with 12 bases between. The V gene's germline CDR1 is LGHNA and CDR2 YNFKEQ. CDR3 DNA: TGTGCCAGCAGCCAAGGCATGGTCCCGGATGGCTACACCTTC. Its translation is CASSQGMVPDGYTF.

The chain has TRBV29-1 and TRBJ1-1; tentative D call: TRBD1 (6 bases). Trimming stripped 3 bases from V and 1 base from J, with 18 bases between. The CDR3 is made up of 16 amino acids. Germline V gene sequence: CDR1 SQVTM, CDR2 ANQGSEA. CDR3 residues: CSVDYTLGHSNTEAFF. Written as DNA, the CDR3 is TGCAGCGTTGACTACACGTTGGGACACTCGAACACTGAAGCTTTCTTT.

The chain employs TRBV5-5 and TRBJ2-3, with D possibly TRBD1 on 5 matching bases. Germline-derived CDR1 and CDR2 are SGHKS and YYEKEE (reference sequence). V was shortened by 4 bases and J by 0 bases, with 15 bases between the two germline ends. The CDR3 loop spans 16 amino acids. For the CDR3, the DNA is TGTGCCAGCAGCGAGACAGAACAGCCTAGCACAGATACGCAGTATTTT. Protein sequence: CASSETEQPSTDTQYF.

V gene TRBV3-1 (or the pseudogene TRBV3-2) combines with J gene TRBJ2-5, with 8 bases aligning to TRBD2. V gave up 4 bases and J gave up 5 bases; unmatched junction bases: 9. This CDR3 has 15 residues. CDR1 is LGHDT and CDR2 is YNNKEL in the germline V gene (reference sequence). The DNA of the CDR3 is TGTGCCAGCAGCCCCCAGAGCGGGGGCTGGGAGACCCAGTACTTC. It codes for CASSPQSGGWETQYF.

The chain recombines TRBV21-1 with TRBJ2-1; the table's D call, TRBD1, was not checked against the DNA. TRBV21-1 is termed a pseudogene. The CDR3 runs to 15 residues. The CDR3 spells CASSAPGQGGNEQFF. DNA for the CDR3: TGTGCCAGCAGCGCACCGGGACAGGGCGGAAATGAGCAGTTCTTC.

This chain joins TRBV6-5 and TRBJ1-4; the D is unclear. Germline assignment: CDR1 MNHEY and CDR2 SVGAGI. The CDR3 extends over 14 amino acids. Trimming took 6 bases from V and 3 from J, leaving 11 bases between them. Here the CDR3 reads CASREDRANEKLFF. The CDR3 bases are TGTGCCAGCAGGGAGGATAGGGCTAATGAAAAACTGTTTTTT.

J is TRBJ2-3 and V is TRBV3-1 (or the pseudogene TRBV3-2); D is uncertain. Germline V CDR1 and CDR2: LGHDT, YNNKEL (reference sequence). The CDR3 spans 16 residues. Trimming stripped 4 bases from V and 4 bases from J, with 18 bases between. In nucleotides, the CDR3 is TGTGCCAGCAGCCCATACGCCGACACGCCAGCAGATACGCAGTATTTT. Residues: CASSPYADTPADTQYF.

A single count supports this clone. The chain recombines TRBV7-2 with TRBJ1-2, with a weak D call TRBD1 (6 bases). The V end lost 1 base, the J end lost 0 bases, and 15 bases lay between the germline ends. This CDR3 is built from 17 residues. Germline-derived CDR1 and CDR2 are SGHTA and FQGNSA. The CDR3: CASSLGLGTGTNYGYTF. In DNA, the CDR3 is TGTGCCAGCAGCTTAGGACTTGGTACAGGGACTAACTATGGCTACACCTTC.

V gene TRBV29-1 combines with J gene TRBJ2-1; TRBD2 is a possible D gene (5 bases). From germline, CDR1 is SQVTM and CDR2 ANQGSEA. This CDR3 is 12 amino acids long. The V end lost 3 bases, the J end lost 8 bases, and 11 bases lay between the germline ends. The CDR3 nucleotides are TGCAGCGTTGAGCCGAGCGGCTATGAGCAGTTCTTC. It specifies CSVEPSGYEQFF.

This clone was recorded a few times. The chain employs TRBV7-2 and TRBJ2-2; 12 nucleotides line up with TRBD2. Germline V gene sequence: CDR1 SGHTA, CDR2 FQGNSA. The junction had 5 bases not matched to a gene; V was cut back by 7 bases and J by 5 bases. The CDR3 has 15 residues. The CDR3 DNA follows: TGTGCCAGCAACCAACTAGCGGGAGGAACCGGGGAGCTGTTTTTT. Protein sequence: CASNQLAGGTGELFF.

The V call is TRBV6-1, the J call TRBJ2-1; weak D call: TRBD2 (6 bases). The CDR3 has 17 residues. With 4 bases removed from V and 2 bases from J, the gap between germline ends came to 18 bases. Germline CDR1 and CDR2: MNHNS and SASEGT. The CDR3 loop reads CASSALPGVAAYNEQFF. In DNA, the CDR3 is TGTGCCAGCAGTGCTCTGCCGGGAGTAGCCGCCTACAATGAGCAGTTCTTC.

The V and J genes are TRBV10-1 and TRBJ1-2, with D perhaps TRBD1 (5 bases). V shed 2 bases and J shed 3 bases, with 13 bases lying between them. Germline loops: CDR1 WNHNN, CDR2 SYGVQD (reference sequence). The CDR3 consists of 15 residues. DNA for the CDR3: TGCGCCAGCAGTGAGGGCCCAGGGATGGACTATGGCTACACCTTC. It yields the protein CASSEGPGMDYGYTF.

V usage is TRBV7-9 and J usage is TRBJ1-1, with D tentatively TRBD1 (6 bases). Germline assignment: CDR1 SEHNR and CDR2 FQNEAQ (reference sequence). V lost 2 bases and J lost 3, with 16 bases in between. The CDR3 runs 16 residues. CDR3 nucleotide sequence: TGTGCCAGCAGCTTAATTGGGGGCGAGTGGGACACTGAAGCTTTCTTT. Translating it yields CASSLIGGEWDTEAFF.

This rearrangement joins TRBV21-1 to TRBJ1-4; the table calls TRBD1, which could not be checked here. TRBV21-1 is a pseudogene. The CDR3 runs 19 residues. CDR3 sequence: CASSTPGTGSPPTNEKLFF. CDR3 coding DNA: TGTGCCAGCAGCACCCCCGGGACAGGTTCTCCCCCAACTAATGAAAAACTGTTTTTT.